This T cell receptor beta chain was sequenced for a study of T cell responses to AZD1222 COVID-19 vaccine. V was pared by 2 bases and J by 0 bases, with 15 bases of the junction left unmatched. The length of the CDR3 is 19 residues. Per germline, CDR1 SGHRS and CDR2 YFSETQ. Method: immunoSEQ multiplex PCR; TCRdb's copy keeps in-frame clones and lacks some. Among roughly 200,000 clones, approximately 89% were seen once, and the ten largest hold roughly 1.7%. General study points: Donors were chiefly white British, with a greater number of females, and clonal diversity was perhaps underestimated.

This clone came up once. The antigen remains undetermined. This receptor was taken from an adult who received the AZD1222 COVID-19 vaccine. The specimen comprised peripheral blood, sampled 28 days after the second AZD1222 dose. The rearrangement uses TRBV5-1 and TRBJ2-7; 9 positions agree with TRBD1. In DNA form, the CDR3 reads TGCGCCAGCAGCTTTTCCCTAAAAACCGGGACAGGGAGCTCCTACGAGCAGTACTTC. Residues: CASSFSLKTGTGSSYEQYF.